This TCR beta chain derives from a study of cytomegalovirus exposure and HLA in healthy donors. The PCR contained 60 Vbeta and 13 Jbeta primers. TCRdb's table, derived via immunoSEQ multiplex PCR, lists solely in-frame clones and lacks some. The ten most abundant clones cover under 2.5% of a sample with some 110,000 clones. This CDR3 spans 15 amino acids. The V and J ends lost 5 bases and 8 bases, in that order; junction bases with no gene match: 12. Per germline, CDR1 SGHTA and CDR2 FQGNSA. The rearrangement joins TRBV7-2 to TRBJ2-1, with TRBD1 matching over 7 bases. Sequences were obtained from PBMCs. This sequence was found in a man aged 35 to 55 in good health and CMV-seronegative. CDR3 nucleotides: TGTGCCAGCAGCCAGAGGGACAGAGGTTTTGATGAGCAGTTCTTC. It encodes CASSQRDRGFDEQFF.